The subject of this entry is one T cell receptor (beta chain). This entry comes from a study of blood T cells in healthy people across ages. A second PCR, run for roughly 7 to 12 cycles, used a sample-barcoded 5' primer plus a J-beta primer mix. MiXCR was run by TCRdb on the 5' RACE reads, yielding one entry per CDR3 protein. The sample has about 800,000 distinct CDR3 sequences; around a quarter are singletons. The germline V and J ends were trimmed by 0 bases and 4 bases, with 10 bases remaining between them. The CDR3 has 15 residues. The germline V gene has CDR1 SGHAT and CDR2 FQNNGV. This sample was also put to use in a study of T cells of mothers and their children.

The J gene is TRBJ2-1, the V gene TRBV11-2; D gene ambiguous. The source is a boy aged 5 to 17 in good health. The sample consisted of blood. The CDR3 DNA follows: TGTGCCAGCAGCTTAGAATCCGCTCTTTACAATGAGCAGTTCTTC. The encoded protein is CASSLESALYNEQFF.